These 21 T cell receptor beta chains originate from one sample sequenced in a study of control samples from healthy donors and cancer patients (dated by TCRdb to 2020 to 2022). The library came from the immunoSEQ multiplex PCR assay. TCRdb mirrors the immuneACCESS table, restricted to in-frame sequences. Some clones are absent from its copies; in checked studies, under half trace to an unresolved V gene, and the reason for the others is unknown. The table for this sample lists 90,000 to 100,000 clones; approximately 84% of them were counted only once. Jointly, the top ten make up roughly 40% of the sample. The specimen sequenced was PBMCs. Receptors were obtained from a man aged 70-80 years with lung cancer.

This chain joins TRBV11-2 and TRBJ1-2; a possible D gene is TRBD1 (5 bases). Germline values: CDR1 SGHAT, CDR2 FQNNGV. V was pared by 4 bases and J by 7 bases, with 16 bases between. CDR3 length equals 14 residues. CDR3 region: CASSSRLIRGGYTF. The CDR3 nucleotides read TGTGCCAGCAGCTCGCGACTAATAAGGGGTGGCTACACCTTC.

The chain is built from TRBV12-3 or TRBV12-4 and TRBJ1-5; TRBD1 might be the D (5 bases). Trimming took 7 bases from V and 3 from J, leaving 10 bases between them. The CDR3 consists of 13 residues. CDR3 residues: CASTPGPNQPQHF. In DNA, the CDR3 is TGTGCCAGCACCCCGGGGCCCAATCAGCCCCAGCATTTT.

This chain's CDR3 is CASTNGGYTF. The CDR3 region has the DNA TGTGCCAGCACCAATGGAGGCTACACCTTC. The rearrangement joins TRBV3-1 (or the pseudogene TRBV3-2) to TRBJ1-2, with unresolved D. This CDR3 comprises 10 residues. Germline V CDR1 and CDR2: LGHDT, YNNKEL (reference sequence). V shed 7 bases and J shed 8 bases, with 8 bases lying between them.

The chain joins TRBV18 to TRBJ2-5, with D possibly matching TRBD2 (5 bases). From germline, CDR1 is KGHSH and CDR2 LQKENI. This CDR3 spans 15 amino acids. Trimming cost V 3 bases and J 2 bases, with 13 bases left between them. The CDR3 spells CASSPLPRAQETQYF. As DNA, the CDR3 is TGTGCCAGCTCACCCCTGCCGAGGGCTCAAGAGACCCAGTACTTC. The full variable domain, its missing parts supplied by reference TRBV18 and TRBJ2-5, is NAGVMQNPRHLVRRRGQEARLRCSPMKGHSHVYWYRQLPEEGLKFMVYLQKENIIDESGMPKERFSAEFPKEGPSILRIQQVVRGDSAAYFCASSPLPRAQETQYFGPGTRLLVL.

The V and J genes are TRBV18 and TRBJ2-2; 7 positions agree with TRBD1. V lost 3 bases to trimming and J lost 4 bases; unmatched junction nucleotides: 2. Germline V CDR1 and CDR2: KGHSH, LQKENI. This CDR3 is built from 14 residues. This CDR3 is CASSPTGSTGELFF. As DNA, the CDR3 is TGTGCCAGCTCACCGACAGGGTCCACCGGGGAGCTGTTTTTT. Combining the CDR3 with reference TRBV18 and TRBJ2-2 gives the whole variable domain NAGVMQNPRHLVRRRGQEARLRCSPMKGHSHVYWYRQLPEEGLKFMVYLQKENIIDESGMPKERFSAEFPKEGPSILRIQQVVRGDSAAYFCASSPTGSTGELFFGEGSRLTVL.

V gene TRBV27 combines with J gene TRBJ1-6; D ambiguous. Germline V gene sequence: CDR1 MNHEY, CDR2 SMNVEV (reference sequence). Trimming cost V 4 bases and J 5 bases, with 9 bases left between them. The CDR3 runs to 14 residues. This CDR3 is CASSSPGDNSPLHF. CDR3 in DNA: TGTGCCAGCAGTTCCCCGGGCGATAATTCACCCCTCCACTTT.

J is TRBJ2-3 and V is TRBV29-1; TRBD2 matches 9 bases. V dropped 2 bases and J dropped 8; count of bases not matched to a gene: 8. This CDR3 comprises 14 residues. Germline V gene data show CDR1 as SQVTM and CDR2 as ANQGSEA. The CDR3 loop is CSVESASGTSTQYF. The CDR3 bases are TGCAGCGTTGAATCGGCTAGCGGGACGAGTACGCAGTATTTT.

The chain combines TRBV4-3 with TRBJ2-5; possibly TRBD1 for D (6 bases). The ends were cut back, 0 bases at V and 0 bases at J, with 14 bases in the middle. CDR1 and CDR2 from the germline V gene are LGHNA and YSLEER. This CDR3 is 17 amino acids long. The CDR3 protein is CASSQDLRQADQETQYF. DNA for the CDR3: TGCGCCAGCAGCCAAGACTTGAGACAGGCCGACCAAGAGACCCAGTACTTC.

This chain joins TRBV10-3 and TRBJ1-1; 7 nucleotides line up with TRBD1. The CDR3 is 16 amino acids. J was trimmed by 0 bases and V by 4 bases; bases with no gene match: 8. Germline assignment: CDR1 ENHRY and CDR2 SYGVKD. The CDR3 is CAISANRGGLNTEAFF. DNA of the CDR3: TGTGCCATCAGTGCAAACAGGGGAGGATTGAACACTGAAGCTTTCTTT.

The chain recombines TRBV3-1 (or the pseudogene TRBV3-2) with TRBJ1-3; 9 bases map to TRBD1. Per germline, CDR1 LGHDT and CDR2 YNNKEL (reference sequence). This CDR3 has 14 amino acids. Trimming at V came to 4 bases and at J to 7 bases, leaving 5 bases not matched to a gene. The CDR3 nucleotides are TGTGCCAGCAGCCCCACAGGGGGCGGGAACACCATATATTTT. This encodes CASSPTGGGNTIYF.

This chain connects TRBV6-2 or TRBV6-3 to TRBJ2-1; 16 positions agree with TRBD2. Per the germline V gene, CDR1 is MNHEY and CDR2 is SVGEGT. V lost 4 bases, J lost 10 bases, and 22 bases stayed unmatched. The CDR3 consists of 21 residues. The CDR3 sequence: CASSSNTWRGLAGGPFNEQFF. CDR3 coding DNA: TGTGCCAGCAGTTCCAATACTTGGCGGGGACTAGCGGGGGGGCCGTTCAACGAGCAGTTCTTC.

This clone was found once. The chain recombines TRBV6-2 or TRBV6-3 with TRBJ2-7, with TRBD2 matching 7 bases. From germline, CDR1 is MNHEY and CDR2 SVGEGT. With 4 bases clipped from V and 4 bases from J, the junction kept 7 bases outside the gene matches. CDR3 length: 14 amino acids. The CDR3 protein is CASSFRDYPYEQYF. In DNA form, the CDR3 reads TGTGCCAGCAGTTTCCGGGACTACCCTTACGAGCAGTACTTC.

The chain has TRBV7-9 and TRBJ2-1, with 7 bases lining up with TRBD1. Trimming at V came to 3 bases and at J to 12 bases, leaving 11 bases not matched to a gene. Germline V lookup: CDR1 SEHNR, CDR2 FQNEAQ (reference sequence). The length of the CDR3 is 14 residues. DNA for the CDR3: TGTGCCAGCAGCTTGCAATATAGGGGGCGCCGGCAGTTCTTC. Its protein product is CASSLQYRGRRQFF.

This chain uses TRBV21-1 with TRBJ1-4; the table names TRBD1, a call not compared with the DNA. TRBV21-1 is noted as a pseudogene. This CDR3 has 16 amino acids. Here the CDR3 reads CASSKSVLGQDEKLFF. For the CDR3, the DNA is TGTGCCAGCAGCAAATCCGTACTTGGACAGGACGAAAAACTGTTTTTT.

The chain uses TRBV30 and TRBJ2-6, with D maybe TRBD1 (5 bases). With 4 bases removed from V and 2 bases from J, the gap between germline ends came to 15 bases. Germline lookup yields CDR1 GTSNPN and CDR2 SVGIG (reference sequence). The CDR3 covers 16 residues. For the CDR3, the DNA is TGTGCCTGGAAGTTAAATACAGGAACTGGGGCCAACGTCCTGACTTTC. This translates into CAWKLNTGTGANVLTF. Using reference TRBV30 and TRBJ2-6 for the parts outside the CDR3, the full variable domain is SQTIHQWPATLVQPVGSPLSLECTVEGTSNPNLYWYRQAAGRGLQLLFYSVGIGQISSEVPQNLSASRPQDRQFILSSKKLLLSDSGFYLCAWKLNTGTGANVLTFGAGSRLTVL.

The chain combines TRBV5-4 with TRBJ1-2; 9 bases match TRBD1. J was trimmed by 2 bases and V by 4 bases; bases with no gene match: 6. CDR1 and CDR2 from the germline V gene are SGHNT and YYREEE (reference sequence). The CDR3 totals 15 residues. CDR3 in amino acids: CASSSNRGQNYGYTF. CDR3 DNA: TGTGCCAGCAGCAGTAACAGGGGGCAGAACTATGGCTACACCTTC. The full variable domain, with the rest looked up from reference TRBV5-4 and TRBJ1-2, is ETGVTQSPTHLIKTRGQQVTLRCSSQSGHNTVSWYQQALGQGPQFIFQYYREEENGRGNFPPRFSGLQFPNYSSELNVNALELDDSALYLCASSSNRGQNYGYTFGSGTRLTVV.

The chain recombines TRBV25-1 with TRBJ2-5, with a weak D call TRBD1 (5 bases). Germline CDR1 reads MGHDK; CDR2 reads SYGVNS. The CDR3 sequence is 14 residues long. V shed 0 bases and J shed 5 bases, with 10 bases lying between them. CDR3 amino acids: CASSEYRPGETQYF. As DNA, the CDR3 is TGTGCCAGCAGTGAATATCGGCCAGGGGAGACCCAGTACTTC.

This chain links TRBV24-1 with TRBJ2-3; the D is unclear. This CDR3 contains 18 residues. Per germline, CDR1 KGHDR and CDR2 SFDVKD. Trimming left V 0 bases short and J 2 bases short, with 17 bases between. The CDR3, as DNA: TGTGCCACCAGTGATTTGTCCGCCACGGTGGTCGACACAGATACGCAGTATTTT. This translates into CATSDLSATVVDTDTQYF.

The CDR3 sequence is CASSLAHRDFGNTIYF. CDR3 bases: TGTGCCAGCAGCTTAGCGCACAGGGATTTTGGAAACACCATATATTTT. V is TRBV7-8 and J is TRBJ1-3; possibly TRBD1 for D (6 bases). The V gene lost 0 bases and the J gene lost 3 bases, with 12 bases spanning the gap. Germline CDR1 reads SGHVS; CDR2 reads FQNEAQ. This CDR3 contains 16 residues. The variable domain in full, completed from reference TRBV7-8 and TRBJ1-3, reads GAGVSQSPRYKVAKRGQDVALRCDPISGHVSLFWYQQALGQGPEFLTYFQNEAQLDKSGLPSDRFFAERPEGSVSTLKIQRTQQEDSAVYLCASSLAHRDFGNTIYFGEGSWLTVV.

This rearrangement joins TRBV3-1 (or the pseudogene TRBV3-2) to TRBJ1-4; the D gene is possibly TRBD1 (6 bases). This CDR3 is built from 12 residues. Germline CDR1 and CDR2: LGHDT and YNNKEL (reference sequence). V lost 0 bases and J 17 bases, leaving 13 bases between the germline ends. CDR3 loop: CASSQENGGLFF. CDR3 nucleotide sequence: TGTGCCAGCAGCCAAGAGAATGGGGGCCTCTTTTTT.

The chain combines TRBV7-8 with TRBJ2-7, with D perhaps TRBD1 (5 bases). The V end lost 5 bases, the J end lost 6 bases, and 14 bases lay between the germline ends. The CDR3 totals 13 residues. CDR1 SGHVS and CDR2 FQNEAQ come from the germline V gene. This CDR3 is CASSQTRQIEQYF. As DNA, the CDR3 is TGTGCCAGCAGCCAAACGCGACAGATCGAGCAGTACTTC.